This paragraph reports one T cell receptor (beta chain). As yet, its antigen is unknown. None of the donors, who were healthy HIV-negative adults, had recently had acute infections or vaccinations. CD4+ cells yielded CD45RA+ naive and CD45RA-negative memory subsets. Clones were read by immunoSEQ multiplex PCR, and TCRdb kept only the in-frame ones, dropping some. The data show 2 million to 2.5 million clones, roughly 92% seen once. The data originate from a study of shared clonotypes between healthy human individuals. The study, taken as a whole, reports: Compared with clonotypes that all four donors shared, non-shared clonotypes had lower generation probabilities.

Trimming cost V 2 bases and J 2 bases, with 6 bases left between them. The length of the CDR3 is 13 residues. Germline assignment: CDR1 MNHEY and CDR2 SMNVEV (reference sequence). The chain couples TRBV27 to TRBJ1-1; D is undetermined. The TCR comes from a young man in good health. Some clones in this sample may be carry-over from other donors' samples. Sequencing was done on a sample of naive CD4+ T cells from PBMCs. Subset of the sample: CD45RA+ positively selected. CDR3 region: CASSLTTNTEAFF. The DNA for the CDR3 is TGTGCCAGCAGTTTAACCACCAACACTGAAGCTTTCTTT.